The 26 T cell receptor beta chains below all came from one sample that was sequenced in a study of blood T cell repertoires in COVID-19. The repertoire was sequenced with immunoSEQ multiplex PCR; TCRdb's copy has only in-frame clones and lacks some. The table shows roughly 250,000 clones, with roughly 88% occurring only once. The sample comprised PBMCs or T cells enriched from blood (not recorded which). The receptor set was obtained from a woman aged 45 to 65 who had recovered from COVID-19.

Points on this clone: The same CDR3 also results from other DNA sequences found in this sample. The chain carries TRBV2 and TRBJ1-1, with a possible D match to TRBD1 (5 bases). The length of the CDR3 is 13 residues. CDR1 and CDR2 (germline): SNHLY, FYNNEI. The V and J ends lost 4 bases and 2 bases respectively, with 8 bases between them. CDR3 amino acids: CASSGQPNTEAFF. CDR3 nucleotide sequence: TGTGCCAGCAGTGGACAGCCTAACACTGAAGCTTTCTTT. Combining the CDR3 with reference TRBV2 and TRBJ1-1 gives the whole variable domain EPEVTQTPSHQVTQMGQEVILRCVPISNHLYFYWYRQILGQKVEFLVSFYNNEISEKSEIFDDQFSVERPDGSNFTLKIRSTKLEDSAMYFCASSGQPNTEAFFGQGTRLTVV.

This chain uses TRBV6-1 with TRBJ1-3; tentatively, D is TRBD1 (5 bases). V lost 3 bases, J lost 2 bases, and 8 bases lay in between. Germline V lookup: CDR1 MNHNS, CDR2 SASEGT. The CDR3 consists of 14 residues. For the CDR3, the DNA is TGTGCCAGCAGTGAGGGGGGTACTGGAAACACCATATATTTT. Protein: CASSEGGTGNTIYF.

This chain links TRBV28 with TRBJ2-7; D unresolved. Germline V gene data show CDR1 as MDHEN and CDR2 as SYDVKM. There are 16 residues in the CDR3. V was clipped by 6 bases and J by 2 bases, with 20 bases between them. The CDR3 here is CASRPSGLTVTYEQYF. The DNA of the CDR3 is TGTGCCAGCAGACCCTCGGGTCTTACTGTTACCTACGAGCAGTACTTC.

The chain couples TRBV3-1 (or the pseudogene TRBV3-2) to TRBJ2-1, with TRBD2 matching over 7 bases. The CDR3 is 18 amino acids. Germline V CDR1 and CDR2: LGHDT, YNNKEL (reference sequence). The V gene end was trimmed by 1 base and the J gene end by 1 base; junction bases not matched to a gene: 10. The CDR3 sequence is CASSQVQAGWGSYNEQFF. CDR3 nucleotides: TGTGCCAGCAGCCAAGTGCAAGCGGGATGGGGTTCCTACAATGAGCAGTTCTTC.

DNA for the CDR3: TGTGCCAGCGCAGGGGGGCTACCTTACGAGCAGTACTTC. Encoded protein: CASAGGLPYEQYF. The chain carries TRBV2 and TRBJ2-7; D is possibly TRBD1 (7 bases). Deletions cut 8 bases from V and 4 bases from J, with 15 bases between. CDR1 SNHLY and CDR2 FYNNEI come from the germline V gene. The CDR3 extends over 13 amino acids. The variable domain in full, completed from reference TRBV2 and TRBJ2-7, reads EPEVTQTPSHQVTQMGQEVILRCVPISNHLYFYWYRQILGQKVEFLVSFYNNEISEKSEIFDDQFSVERPDGSNFTLKIRSTKLEDSAMYFCASAGGLPYEQYFGPGTRLTVT.

The chain couples TRBV6-2 or TRBV6-3 to TRBJ1-5; D is unclear. The germline gives CDR1 MNHEY, CDR2 SVGEGT. The CDR3 sequence is 14 residues long. The V and J ends lost 7 bases and 0 bases respectively, with 10 bases between them. CDR3 in amino acids: CASTPGYSNQPQHF. CDR3 DNA sequence: TGTGCCAGCACCCCCGGGTATAGCAATCAGCCCCAGCATTTT.

V usage is TRBV3-1 (or the pseudogene TRBV3-2) and J usage is TRBJ1-4, with D perhaps TRBD1 (6 bases). V lost 5 bases and J lost 0, with 16 bases in between. Germline V gene data show CDR1 as LGHDT and CDR2 as YNNKEL (reference sequence). The CDR3 is 17 residues long. CDR3 loop: CASSAWDTLATNEKLFF. The CDR3 DNA sequence: TGTGCCAGCAGCGCGTGGGACACGCTTGCAACTAATGAAAAACTGTTTTTT.

The V and J genes are TRBV11-2 and TRBJ2-2; 8 bases are shared with TRBD1. CDR1 is SGHAT, CDR2 FQNNGV, per germline. V gave up 5 bases and J gave up 1 base; unmatched junction bases: 3. CDR3 size: 15 residues. The CDR3, as DNA: TGTGCCAGCAGCACAGGGGGGATGAACACCGGGGAGCTGTTTTTT. It is translated as CASSTGGMNTGELFF. Together with reference TRBV11-2 and TRBJ2-2, the CDR3 gives the full variable domain: EAGVAQSPRYKIIEKRQSVAFWCNPISGHATLYWYQQILGQGPKLLIQFQNNGVVDDSQLPKDRFSAERLKGVDSTLKIQPAKLEDSAVYLCASSTGGMNTGELFFGEGSRLTVL.

This clone was counted between two and nine times. The chain is built from TRBV10-1 and TRBJ1-1, with D unresolved. The V gene's germline CDR1 is WNHNN and CDR2 SYGVQD (reference sequence). The CDR3 loop spans 14 amino acids. The V gene lost 0 bases and the J gene lost 3 bases, with 8 bases spanning the gap. DNA of the CDR3: TGCGCCAGCAGTGAGTCGTTCGGGGACACTGAAGCTTTCTTT. Encoded protein: CASSESFGDTEAFF.

Comment on this clone: The junction and the germline gene differ at one end; a read error may be behind it. This chain links TRBV2 with TRBJ1-2, with unresolved D. Per the germline V gene, CDR1 is SNHLY and CDR2 is FYNNEI. The length of the CDR3 is 12 residues. The DNA for the CDR3 is TGTGCCAGCTGGAGGGAGGGTGGGAGTCCCATGTTC. Amino acids: CASWREGGSPMF.

Regarding this clone: Other DNA sequences in the same sample also yield this CDR3. The chain uses TRBV5-1 and TRBJ2-2; 8 positions agree with TRBD2. This CDR3 has 15 amino acids. CDR1 is SGHRS and CDR2 is YFSETQ in the germline V gene. V shed 2 bases and J 2 bases; nucleotides not matched to a gene: 2. In DNA form, the CDR3 reads TGCGCCAGCAGCTTCAGCGGGAGCAACACCGGGGAGCTGTTTTTT. Protein sequence: CASSFSGSNTGELFF. The full variable domain, rest sourced from reference TRBV5-1 and TRBJ2-2, is KAGVTQTPRYLIKTRGQQVTLSCSPISGHRSVSWYQQTPGQGLQFLFEYFSETQRNKGNFPGRFSGRQFSNSRSEMNVSTLELGDSALYLCASSFSGSNTGELFFGEGSRLTVL.

V and J are TRBV5-5 and TRBJ2-2, with a weak D call TRBD1 (6 bases). Trimming cost V 6 bases and J 0 bases, with 15 bases left between them. The CDR3 contains 16 residues. Per germline, CDR1 SGHKS and CDR2 YYEKEE (reference sequence). The CDR3 sequence is CASTQVAGANTGELFF. Written as DNA, the CDR3 is TGTGCCAGCACCCAAGTGGCAGGGGCGAACACCGGGGAGCTGTTTTTT.

A few counts support this clone. The rearrangement uses TRBV28 and TRBJ1-2, with TRBD1 matching 8 bases. Germline values: CDR1 MDHEN, CDR2 SYDVKM. The CDR3 length is 15 residues. V was pared by 7 bases and J by 8 bases, with 15 bases of the junction left unmatched. The DNA for the CDR3 is TGTGCCAGCAAGGGGACAGGCCACGGGCCCAGGGGCTACACCTTC. It codes for CASKGTGHGPRGYTF.

This chain joins TRBV18 and TRBJ2-2; D remains unclear. Deletions cut 5 bases from V and 7 bases from J, with 11 bases between. Germline V CDR1 and CDR2: KGHSH, LQKENI. The CDR3 has 13 residues. The DNA for the CDR3 is TGTGCCAGCTCATTAACGACGGGCGGGGAGCTGTTTTTT. Translated, it gives CASSLTTGGELFF. Using reference TRBV18 and TRBJ2-2 for the parts outside the CDR3, the full variable domain is NAGVMQNPRHLVRRRGQEARLRCSPMKGHSHVYWYRQLPEEGLKFMVYLQKENIIDESGMPKERFSAEFPKEGPSILRIQQVVRGDSAAYFCASSLTTGGELFFGEGSRLTVL.

The genes are TRBV27 and TRBJ2-5; possible D gene TRBD2, 5 bases. The ends were cut back, 5 bases at V and 2 bases at J, with 9 bases in the middle. Germline V gene sequence: CDR1 MNHEY, CDR2 SMNVEV (reference sequence). CDR3 length: 13 amino acids. CDR3 residues: CASSRTGQETQYF. CDR3 bases: TGTGCCAGCAGTAGGACGGGACAAGAGACCCAGTACTTC.

The V and J genes are TRBV5-8 and TRBJ2-7; 9 nucleotides agree with TRBD1. This CDR3 comprises 13 residues. V dropped 3 bases and J dropped 2; count of bases not matched to a gene: 0. CDR1 SGHTS and CDR2 YDEGEE come from the germline V gene. The CDR3 bases are TGTGCCAGCAGCTGGGACAGGGCCTACGAGCAGTACTTC. It specifies CASSWDRAYEQYF.

This chain joins TRBV18 and TRBJ2-7; tentatively, D is TRBD1 (5 bases). Germline lookup yields CDR1 KGHSH and CDR2 LQKENI. Trimming cost V 3 bases and J 3 bases, with 15 bases left between them. The CDR3 covers 15 residues. CDR3 protein: CASSPSQVSSYEQYF. The CDR3 DNA reads as TGTGCCAGCTCACCTTCACAGGTTTCCAGCTACGAGCAGTACTTC.

Only one count was recorded for this clone. This chain uses TRBV7-3 with TRBJ2-3, with D possibly being TRBD1 (6 bases). CDR3 length: 16 amino acids. Germline V gene sequence: CDR1 SGHTA, CDR2 FQGTGA. V was trimmed by 5 bases and J by 3 bases, leaving 18 bases between them. The CDR3 region is CASSTGTNLGTDTQYF. The CDR3 DNA reads TGTGCCAGCAGCACCGGGACAAACTTGGGGACAGATACGCAGTATTTT. Complete variable domain (other parts from reference TRBV7-3 and TRBJ2-3): GAGVSQTPSNKVTEKGKYVELRCDPISGHTALYWYRQSLGQGPEFLIYFQGTGAADDSGLPNDRFFAVRPEGSVSTLKIQRTERGDSAVYLCASSTGTNLGTDTQYFGPGTRLTVL.

J is TRBJ1-5 and V is TRBV28, with a weak D call TRBD1 (6 bases). V was trimmed by 4 bases and J by 6 bases, leaving 13 bases between them. CDR1 and CDR2 from the germline V gene are MDHEN and SYDVKM. The CDR3 is 14 amino acids. The CDR3 region is CASSSHRDSQPQHF. CDR3 sequence (DNA): TGTGCCAGCAGTTCCCACAGGGATAGTCAGCCCCAGCATTTT.

The chain combines TRBV4-1 with TRBJ1-2, with a tentative D call TRBD1 (5 bases). V shed 2 bases and J shed 3 bases, with 13 bases lying between them. The CDR3 is 15 residues long. Germline loops: CDR1 MGHRA, CDR2 YSYEKL. In DNA, the CDR3 is TGCGCCAGCAGCCAAAACCCACAGGATTACTATGGCTACACCTTC. Encoded protein: CASSQNPQDYYGYTF.

This chain uses TRBV3-1 (or the pseudogene TRBV3-2) with TRBJ2-5; perhaps TRBD2 as D (7 bases). The CDR3 length is 15 residues. Trimming shortened V by 2 bases and J by 5 bases, and 15 bases separated the two germline ends. Germline V gives CDR1 LGHDT, CDR2 YNNKEL (reference sequence). In DNA form, the CDR3 reads TGTGCCAGCAGCCAAAGGGGGGGAGGAGTGGAGACCCAGTACTTC. This encodes CASSQRGGGVETQYF.

The chain couples TRBV7-8 to TRBJ2-3; perhaps TRBD2 as D (6 bases). Germline-derived CDR1 and CDR2 are SGHVS and FQNEAQ. V dropped 2 bases and J dropped 0 bases, with 6 bases sitting between them. This CDR3 has 14 amino acids. The CDR3 sequence: CASSLSGSTDTQYF. The CDR3 DNA reads TGTGCCAGCAGCTTAAGCGGGAGCACAGATACGCAGTATTTT.

V and J are TRBV7-6 and TRBJ2-1; 11 nucleotides agree with TRBD2. This CDR3 contains 18 residues. Germline V gives CDR1 SGHVS, CDR2 FNYEAQ. J gave up 7 bases and V 4 bases, and 15 bases lay outside the gene matches. CDR3 amino acids: CASSSYSVSGRARNEQFF. In DNA form, the CDR3 reads TGTGCCAGCAGCTCATATTCGGTTAGCGGGAGGGCCCGTAATGAGCAGTTCTTC.

The chain is built from TRBV7-6 and TRBJ2-3; possible D gene TRBD2, 6 bases. This CDR3 comprises 15 residues. Germline values: CDR1 SGHVS, CDR2 FNYEAQ. Trimming removed 4 bases at V and 0 bases at J, with 11 bases between. CDR3 in DNA: TGTGCCAGCAGCTGGGTAGCGGATAGCACAGATACGCAGTATTTT. It translates to CASSWVADSTDTQYF. Combining the CDR3 with reference TRBV7-6 and TRBJ2-3 gives the whole variable domain GAGVSQSPRYKVTKRGQDVALRCDPISGHVSLYWYRQALGQGPEFLTYFNYEAQQDKSGLPNDRFSAERPEGSISTLTIQRTEQRDSAMYRCASSWVADSTDTQYFGPGTRLTVL.

The rearrangement links TRBV18 to TRBJ2-5; a weak D match, TRBD1 (5 bases). This CDR3 comprises 14 residues. The V and J ends lost 3 bases and 1 base respectively, with 9 bases between them. Germline CDR1 reads KGHSH; CDR2 reads LQKENI. CDR3 DNA sequence: TGTGCCAGCTCACCTACAGGCTCCCAAGAGACCCAGTACTTC. Translating gives CASSPTGSQETQYF.

CDR3 loop: CASSPPGGVYEQYF. The DNA for the CDR3 is TGTGCCAGCAGCCCGCCGGGGGGGGTCTACGAGCAGTACTTC. This chain joins TRBV11-2 and TRBJ2-7; TRBD2 agrees at 8 bases. Germline-derived CDR1 and CDR2 are SGHAT and FQNNGV. The trim removed 5 bases at V and 3 bases at J, leaving 6 bases unmatched. This CDR3 has 14 residues.